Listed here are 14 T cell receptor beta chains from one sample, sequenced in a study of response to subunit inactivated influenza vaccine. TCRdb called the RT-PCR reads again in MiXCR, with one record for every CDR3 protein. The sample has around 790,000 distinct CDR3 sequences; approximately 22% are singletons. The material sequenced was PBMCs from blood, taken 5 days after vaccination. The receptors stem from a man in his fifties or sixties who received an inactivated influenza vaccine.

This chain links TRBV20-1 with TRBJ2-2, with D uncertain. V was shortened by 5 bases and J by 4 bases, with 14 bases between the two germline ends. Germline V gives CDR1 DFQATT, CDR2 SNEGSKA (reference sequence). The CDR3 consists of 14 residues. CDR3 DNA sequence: TGCAGTGCTTCCTTAGTGGTGGGCACCGGGGAGCTGTTTTTT. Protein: CSASLVVGTGELFF.

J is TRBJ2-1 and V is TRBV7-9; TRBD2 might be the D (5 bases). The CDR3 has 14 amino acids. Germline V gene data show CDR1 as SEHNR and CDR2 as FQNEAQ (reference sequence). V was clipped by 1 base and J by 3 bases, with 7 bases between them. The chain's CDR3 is CASSLDGNYNEQFF. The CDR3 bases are TGTGCCAGCAGCTTAGACGGGAACTACAATGAGCAGTTCTTC.

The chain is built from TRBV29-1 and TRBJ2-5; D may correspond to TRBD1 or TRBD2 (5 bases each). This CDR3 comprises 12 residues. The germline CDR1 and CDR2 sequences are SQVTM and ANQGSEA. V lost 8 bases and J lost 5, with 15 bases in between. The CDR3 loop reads CSSMGDGETQYF. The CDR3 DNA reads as TGCAGCTCAATGGGGGACGGCGAGACCCAGTACTTC.

CDR3 DNA: TGTGCCAGCTCACCACTTTGGCAGAACACCGGGGAGCTGTTTTTT. Protein sequence: CASSPLWQNTGELFF. The rearrangement uses TRBV18 and TRBJ2-2; D unresolved. Trimming left V 1 base short and J 1 base short, with 7 bases between. CDR1 and CDR2 (germline): KGHSH, LQKENI. The CDR3 spans 15 residues.

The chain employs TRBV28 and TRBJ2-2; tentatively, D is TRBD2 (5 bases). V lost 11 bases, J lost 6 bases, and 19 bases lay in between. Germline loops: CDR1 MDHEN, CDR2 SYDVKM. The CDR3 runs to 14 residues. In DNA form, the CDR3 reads TGTGCCGGATCGGGGTCCGGAGTACCCGGGGAGCTGTTTTTT. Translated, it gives CAGSGSGVPGELFF. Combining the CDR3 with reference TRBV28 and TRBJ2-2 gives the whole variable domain DVKVTQSSRYLVKRTGEKVFLECVQDMDHENMFWYRQDPGLGLRLIYFSYDVKMKEKGDIPEGYSVSREKKERFSLILESASTNQTSMYLCAGSGSGVPGELFFGEGSRLTVL.

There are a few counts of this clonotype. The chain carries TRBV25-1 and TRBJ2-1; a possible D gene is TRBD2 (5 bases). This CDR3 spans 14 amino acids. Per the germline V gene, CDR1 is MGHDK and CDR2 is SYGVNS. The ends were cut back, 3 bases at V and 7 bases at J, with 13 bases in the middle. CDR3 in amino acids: CASSEFNGKNEQFF. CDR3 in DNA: TGTGCCAGCAGTGAGTTCAACGGGAAGAATGAGCAGTTCTTC.

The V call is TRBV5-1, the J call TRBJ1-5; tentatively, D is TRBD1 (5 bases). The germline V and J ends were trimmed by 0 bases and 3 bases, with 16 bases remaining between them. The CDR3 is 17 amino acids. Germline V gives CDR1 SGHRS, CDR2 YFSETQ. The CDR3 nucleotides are TGCGCCAGCAGCTTGGGGGACGGGGGGACTAACAATCAGCCCCAGCATTTT. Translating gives CASSLGDGGTNNQPQHF.

DNA for the CDR3: TGCAGTGCTAGACCTAGCGGGAGTGGGAATGAGCAGTTCTTC. This translates into CSARPSGSGNEQFF. The chain combines TRBV20-1 with TRBJ2-1, with TRBD2 identical over 10 bases. CDR3 length: 14 amino acids. The V gene end was trimmed by 2 bases and the J gene end by 7 bases; junction bases not matched to a gene: 5. In germline, CDR1 is DFQATT, CDR2 SNEGSKA (reference sequence).

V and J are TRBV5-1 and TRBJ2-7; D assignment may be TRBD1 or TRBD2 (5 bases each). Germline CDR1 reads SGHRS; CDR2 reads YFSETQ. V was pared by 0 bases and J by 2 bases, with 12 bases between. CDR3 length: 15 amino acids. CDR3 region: CASSLAGAGTYEQYF. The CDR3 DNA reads TGCGCCAGCAGCTTGGCTGGGGCGGGTACCTACGAGCAGTACTTC. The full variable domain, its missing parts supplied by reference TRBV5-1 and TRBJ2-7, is KAGVTQTPRYLIKTRGQQVTLSCSPISGHRSVSWYQQTPGQGLQFLFEYFSETQRNKGNFPGRFSGRQFSNSRSEMNVSTLELGDSALYLCASSLAGAGTYEQYFGPGTRLTVT.

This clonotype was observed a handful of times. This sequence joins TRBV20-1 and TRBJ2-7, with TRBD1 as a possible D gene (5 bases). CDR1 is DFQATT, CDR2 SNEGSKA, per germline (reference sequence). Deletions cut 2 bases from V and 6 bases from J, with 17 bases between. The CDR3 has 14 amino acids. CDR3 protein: CSARYQGVTSEQYF. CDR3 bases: TGCAGTGCTAGATATCAGGGCGTAACGAGCGAGCAGTACTTC.

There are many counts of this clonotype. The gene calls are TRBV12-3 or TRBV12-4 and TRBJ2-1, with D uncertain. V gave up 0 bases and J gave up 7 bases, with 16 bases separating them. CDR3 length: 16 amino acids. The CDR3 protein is CASSLAGQLEANEQFF. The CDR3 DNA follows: TGTGCCAGCAGTTTAGCCGGCCAGCTCGAAGCGAATGAGCAGTTCTTC.

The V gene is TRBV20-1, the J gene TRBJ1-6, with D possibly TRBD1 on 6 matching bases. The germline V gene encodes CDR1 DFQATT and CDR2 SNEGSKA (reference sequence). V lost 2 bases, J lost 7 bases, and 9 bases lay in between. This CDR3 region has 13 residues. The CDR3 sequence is CSARRGGNSPLHF. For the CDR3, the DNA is TGCAGTGCTAGAAGGGGGGGAAATTCACCCCTCCACTTT.

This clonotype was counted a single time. CDR3: CASSKDRVSHEQYF. The CDR3 nucleotides are TGCGCCAGCAGCAAGGACAGGGTTTCCCACGAGCAGTACTTC. V gene TRBV4-1 combines with J gene TRBJ2-7, with 8 bases aligning to TRBD1. With 5 bases clipped from V and 5 bases from J, the junction kept 8 bases outside the gene matches. The CDR3 spans 14 residues. Germline V gene lookup returns CDR1 MGHRA and CDR2 YSYEKL.

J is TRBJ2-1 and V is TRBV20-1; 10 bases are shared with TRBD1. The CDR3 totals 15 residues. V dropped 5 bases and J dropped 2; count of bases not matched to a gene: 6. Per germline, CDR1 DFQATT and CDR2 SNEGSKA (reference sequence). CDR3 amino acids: CSAATGTGAYNEQFF. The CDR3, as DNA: TGCAGTGCTGCGACCGGGACAGGGGCCTACAATGAGCAGTTCTTC.